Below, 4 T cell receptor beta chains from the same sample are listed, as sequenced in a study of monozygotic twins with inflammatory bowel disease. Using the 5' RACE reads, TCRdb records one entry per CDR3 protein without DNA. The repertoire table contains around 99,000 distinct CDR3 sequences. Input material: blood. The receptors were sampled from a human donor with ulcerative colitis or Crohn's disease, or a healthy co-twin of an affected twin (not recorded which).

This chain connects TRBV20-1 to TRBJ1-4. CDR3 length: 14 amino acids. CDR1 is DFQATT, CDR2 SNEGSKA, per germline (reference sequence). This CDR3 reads CSARDSTVNEKLFF.

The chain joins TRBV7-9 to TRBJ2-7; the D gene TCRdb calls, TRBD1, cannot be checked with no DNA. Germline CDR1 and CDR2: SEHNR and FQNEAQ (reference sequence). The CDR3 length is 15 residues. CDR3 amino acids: CASSLGTGVHYEQYF.

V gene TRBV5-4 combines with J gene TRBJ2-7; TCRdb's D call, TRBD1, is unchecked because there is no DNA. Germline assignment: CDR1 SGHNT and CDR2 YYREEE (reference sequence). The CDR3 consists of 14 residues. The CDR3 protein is CASSLPDRPSRQYF.

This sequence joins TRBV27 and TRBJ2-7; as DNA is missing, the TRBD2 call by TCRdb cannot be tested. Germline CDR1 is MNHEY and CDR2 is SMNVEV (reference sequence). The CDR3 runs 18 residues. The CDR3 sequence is CASGELAGGPLLLSEQYF.